This T cell receptor (beta chain) was found in a study of regulatory T cells in long-lasting Graves disease. The overall study: Prior antithyroid drug treatment in newly diagnosed Graves' patients lasted under 3 months.

The CDR3 sequence is 15 residues long. The germline CDR1 and CDR2 sequences are GTSNPN and SVGIG (reference sequence). V trimming: 0 bases; J trimming: 1 base; junction bases outside the gene matches: 4. About this clonotype itself: Antigen specificity is unknown.

Time point: newly diagnosed GD, antithyroid drugs for less than 3 months. With RNA extracted from PBMCs as input, the TCR library was made. Patients all came to the study from an endocrinology department in Xi'an, China. Findings and limits, study-wide: Peripheral blood, not thyroid tissue, was the sole material studied.

Building of the TCR beta libraries involved iRepertoire HTBI primers and Arm-PCR of CDR3 regions. Per the study methods: Segment identification across samples yielded about 60 TRBV and 13 to 15 TRBJ segments. TCRdb re-derived calls from the multiplex PCR reads in MiXCR, one entry per CDR3 protein. TCRdb assigned the V and J calls; the authors' analysis was not used. This sample has hundreds of thousands of distinct CDR3 sequences; around 17% occur once, and the top ten carry 18%. These same records also appear under a second study, on T cells in Graves' hyperthyroidism and ophthalmopathy.

This chain joins TRBV30 and TRBJ2-3; 7 bases agree with TRBD1. This clonotype originated in a woman aged 25 to 39 with Graves disease. The source material was peripheral blood mononuclear cells (PBMCs), sampled at new diagnosis, from a patient treated with antithyroid drugs. The DNA for the CDR3 is TGTGCCTGGAGTGTAGGGCAGGGGGGCACAGATACGCAGTATTTT. Translated: CAWSVGQGGTDTQYF.